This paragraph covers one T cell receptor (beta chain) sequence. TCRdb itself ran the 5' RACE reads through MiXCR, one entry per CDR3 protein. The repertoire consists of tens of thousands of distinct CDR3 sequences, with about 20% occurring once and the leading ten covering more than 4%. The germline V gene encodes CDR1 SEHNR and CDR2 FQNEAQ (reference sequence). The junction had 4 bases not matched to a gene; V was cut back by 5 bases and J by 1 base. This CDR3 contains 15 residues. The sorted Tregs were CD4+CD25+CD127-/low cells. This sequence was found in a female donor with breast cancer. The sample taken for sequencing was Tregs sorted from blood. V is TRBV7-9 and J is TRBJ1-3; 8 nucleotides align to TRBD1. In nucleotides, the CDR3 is TGTGCCAGCAGCCCTACAGGGGGGTCTGGAAACACCATATATTTT. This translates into CASSPTGGSGNTIYF.